One sample yielded the 12 T cell receptor beta chains listed below, sequenced in a study of a mutant IDH1 vaccine in newly diagnosed glioma. Generated by immunoSEQ multiplex PCR, the TCRdb table keeps only in-frame clones and is missing some. The sample yields about 67,000 clones, roughly four fifths seen once. Time point meaning: week 47, end of study. Vaccination used 300 ug of mutant IDH1 20-mer peptide per dose, with topical imiquimod. The antigens for these receptors are not known. The sample in question was PBMCs, obtained from a glioma patient whose treatment included an IDH1 peptide vaccine. These receptors were taken from a man aged 25-45 years with glioma.

The chain uses TRBV9 and TRBJ2-7, with 8 bases fitting TRBD2. Germline CDR1 reads SGDLS; CDR2 reads YYNGEE. J gave up 0 bases and V 5 bases, and 7 bases lay outside the gene matches. This CDR3 has 15 residues. The CDR3 loop is CASSSGLAPSYEQYF. The CDR3 DNA reads TGTGCCAGCAGTTCCGGACTAGCCCCCTCCTACGAGCAGTACTTC.

The chain links TRBV29-1 to TRBJ1-1; no clear D gene. Germline-derived CDR1 and CDR2 are SQVTM and ANQGSEA. V gave up 7 bases and J gave up 3 bases, with 18 bases separating them. The CDR3 is 14 amino acids. CDR3 amino acids: CSATPRLADTEAFF. As DNA, the CDR3 is TGCAGCGCTACCCCTCGGTTGGCAGACACTGAAGCTTTCTTT.

This clone turned up a few times. The chain is built from TRBV5-1 and TRBJ1-2, with D perhaps TRBD1 (5 bases). CDR3 size: 15 residues. Germline assignment: CDR1 SGHRS and CDR2 YFSETQ. V gave up 5 bases and J gave up 0 bases, with 14 bases separating them. The CDR3 protein is CASSYGTYPNYGYTF. The CDR3 nucleotides read TGCGCCAGCAGTTATGGGACCTATCCTAACTATGGCTACACCTTC. The complete variable domain, with remaining parts taken from reference TRBV5-1 and TRBJ1-2, reads KAGVTQTPRYLIKTRGQQVTLSCSPISGHRSVSWYQQTPGQGLQFLFEYFSETQRNKGNFPGRFSGRQFSNSRSEMNVSTLELGDSALYLCASSYGTYPNYGYTFGSGTRLTVV.

This clone was picked up one time. The V gene is TRBV4-2, the J gene TRBJ2-1; 10 bases are a match to TRBD2. V dropped 1 base and J dropped 0; count of bases not matched to a gene: 9. From germline, CDR1 is LGHNA and CDR2 YNFKEQ. The CDR3 is 19 amino acids. The CDR3 is CASSQASSGGLLSYNEQFF. In nucleotides, the CDR3 is TGTGCCAGCAGCCAAGCGTCTAGCGGGGGCCTTCTCTCCTACAATGAGCAGTTCTTC.

The V gene is TRBV19, the J gene TRBJ2-7; 10 nucleotides align to TRBD1. CDR1 and CDR2 from the germline V gene are LNHDA and SQIVND (reference sequence). The CDR3 loop spans 14 amino acids. Trimming cost V 10 bases and J 3 bases; bases outside gene matches: 9. CDR3 nucleotide sequence: TGTGCCACGAGGACAGGGGGGATATTCTACGAGCAGTACTTC. The encoded protein is CATRTGGIFYEQYF.

The rearrangement joins TRBV6-1 to TRBJ2-3; 7 bases line up with TRBD2. With 4 bases clipped from V and 1 base from J, the junction kept 8 bases outside the gene matches. In germline, CDR1 is MNHNS, CDR2 SASEGT. The CDR3 is 16 amino acids. CDR3 sequence (DNA): TGTGCCAGCAGTGTTACTCGGCTAGCGGGCACAGATACGCAGTATTTT. It translates to CASSVTRLAGTDTQYF.

Written as DNA, the CDR3 is TGTGCCAGCAGCGTAACAGGGGTTGGTTCACCCCTCCACTTT. Its protein product is CASSVTGVGSPLHF. The V and J genes are TRBV9 and TRBJ1-6; 7 bases align to TRBD1. V was clipped by 1 base and J by 9 bases; unmatched bases: 4. CDR3 length equals 14 residues. CDR1 and CDR2 from the germline V gene are SGDLS and YYNGEE.

The chain carries TRBV15 and TRBJ1-2; no reliable D call. Trimming removed 2 bases from V and 1 base from J, with 11 bases in between. The CDR3 spans 15 residues. The germline CDR1 and CDR2 sequences are LNHNV and YYDKDF (reference sequence). CDR3 nucleotides: TGTGCCACCAGCAGAACGGGGTCGAGTAACTATGGCTACACCTTC. It translates to CATSRTGSSNYGYTF.

DNA of the CDR3: TGTGCCAGCAGCTTCGGAGATGGCGCGGGGGTATACCAAGAGACCCAGTACTTC. Its protein product is CASSFGDGAGVYQETQYF. The chain has TRBV7-9 and TRBJ2-5; 7 nucleotides align to TRBD2. The CDR3 covers 18 residues. Trimming took 3 bases from V and 0 from J; bases not matched to a gene: 13. Germline V lookup: CDR1 SEHNR, CDR2 FQNEAQ (reference sequence).

CDR3 sequence: CATLKRGNYEQYF. Here the CDR3 DNA reads TGTGCCACCCTTAAACGGGGAAACTACGAGCAGTACTTC. The J gene is TRBJ2-7, the V gene TRBV5-6; possibly TRBD2 for D (5 bases). The germline gives CDR1 SGHDT, CDR2 YYEEEE. The ends were cut back, 9 bases at V and 3 bases at J, with 16 bases in the middle. The CDR3 consists of 13 residues.

The chain has TRBV7-2 and TRBJ2-1, with 9 bases aligning to TRBD1. This CDR3 region has 17 residues. J was trimmed by 4 bases and V by 4 bases; bases with no gene match: 11. Germline V gives CDR1 SGHTA, CDR2 FQGNSA. Here the CDR3 reads CASSSRPQGAFYNEQFF. Written as DNA, the CDR3 is TGTGCCAGCAGCTCGAGACCACAGGGGGCGTTTTACAATGAGCAGTTCTTC.

This clone was found once. The rearrangement uses TRBV6-5 and TRBJ1-4; 7 bases map to TRBD1. Germline CDR1 and CDR2: MNHEY and SVGAGI. Trimming cost V 4 bases and J 10 bases; bases outside gene matches: 12. This CDR3 contains 15 residues. The CDR3 spells CASSSQRGLTGKLFF. For the CDR3, the DNA is TGTGCCAGCAGTTCCCAAAGGGGGCTGACGGGAAAACTGTTTTTT.